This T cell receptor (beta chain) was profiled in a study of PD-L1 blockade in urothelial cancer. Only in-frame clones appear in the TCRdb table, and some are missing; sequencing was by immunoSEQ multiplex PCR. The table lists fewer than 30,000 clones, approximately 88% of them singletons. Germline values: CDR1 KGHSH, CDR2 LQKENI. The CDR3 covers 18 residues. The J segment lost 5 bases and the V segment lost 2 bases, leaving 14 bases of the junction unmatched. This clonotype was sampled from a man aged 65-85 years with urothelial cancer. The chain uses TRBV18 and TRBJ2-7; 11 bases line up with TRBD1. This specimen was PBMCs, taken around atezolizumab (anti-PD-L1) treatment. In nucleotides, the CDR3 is TGTGCCAGCTCACCAGGGCCCCCTGGACAGGGGGCGAACAACGAGCAGTACTTC. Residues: CASSPGPPGQGANNEQYF.